Reported below is one T cell receptor (beta chain). Its matching antigen is unknown. This sample stems from a study of graft-versus-host responses after intestinal transplantation. Study-level information: The recipients all started with anti-thymocyte globulin induction and then took tacrolimus and steroids for around three years.

V lost 1 base and J lost 4, with 8 bases in between. CDR1 and CDR2 from the germline V gene are SGHNT and YYREEE (reference sequence). CDR3 size: 13 residues. Assay used: immunoSEQ multiplex PCR; TCRdb lists only in-frame clones, some missing. The sample gives tens of thousands of clones, around 95% of which show up once; around 0.25% is in the top ten. This chain connects TRBV5-4 to TRBJ1-1; D remains unclear. This clonotype originated in a human donor who was the organ donor for an intestinal transplant. Sequencing was performed on unstimulated CD8+ T cells sorted from spleen or lymph node cells, taken before transplant. CDR3 in DNA: TGTGCCAGCAGCTTGAGCGGCGCCACTGAAGCTTTCTTT. As protein: CASSLSGATEAFF.